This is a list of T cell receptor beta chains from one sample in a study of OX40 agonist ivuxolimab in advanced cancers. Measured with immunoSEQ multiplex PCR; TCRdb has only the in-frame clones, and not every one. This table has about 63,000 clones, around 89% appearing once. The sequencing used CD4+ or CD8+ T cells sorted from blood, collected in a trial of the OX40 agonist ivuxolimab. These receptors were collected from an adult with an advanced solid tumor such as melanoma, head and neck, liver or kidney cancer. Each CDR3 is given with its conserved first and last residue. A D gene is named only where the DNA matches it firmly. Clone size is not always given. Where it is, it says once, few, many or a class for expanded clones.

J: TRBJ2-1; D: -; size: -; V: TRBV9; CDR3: CASSVLPSGLNDEQFF; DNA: TGTGCCAGCAGCGTACTACCCTCGGGGCTAAACGATGAGCAGTTCTTC
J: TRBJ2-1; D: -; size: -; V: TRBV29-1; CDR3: CSVAVYNEQFF; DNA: TGCAGCGTTGCAGTGTACAATGAGCAGTTCTTC
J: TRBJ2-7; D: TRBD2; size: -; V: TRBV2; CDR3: CASSAGGYVGQYF; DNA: TGTGCCAGCAGTGCGGGGGGTTACGTCGGGCAGTACTTC
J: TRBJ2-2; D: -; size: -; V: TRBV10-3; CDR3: CAIMGYTGELFF; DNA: TGTGCCATCATGGGCTACACCGGGGAGCTGTTTTTT
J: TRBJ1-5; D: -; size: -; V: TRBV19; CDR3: CASSPWTVSNQPQHF; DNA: TGTGCCAGTAGTCCCTGGACAGTTAGCAATCAGCCCCAGCATTTT
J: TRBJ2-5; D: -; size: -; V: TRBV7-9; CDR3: CASSLPNGAKETQYF; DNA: TGTGCCAGCAGCTTACCGAACGGGGCCAAAGAGACCCAGTACTTC
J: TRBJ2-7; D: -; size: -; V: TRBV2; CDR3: CASMGGYEQYF; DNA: TGTGCCAGCATGGGCGGCTACGAGCAGTACTTC
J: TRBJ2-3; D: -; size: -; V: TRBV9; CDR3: CASSVVPEYTDTQYF; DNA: TGTGCCAGCAGCGTAGTGCCGGAATACACAGATACGCAGTATTTT
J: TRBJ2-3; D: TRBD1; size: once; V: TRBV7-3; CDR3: CASSLIRQGGTDTQYF; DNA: TGTGCCAGCAGCCTAATAAGACAGGGGGGCACAGATACGCAGTATTTT
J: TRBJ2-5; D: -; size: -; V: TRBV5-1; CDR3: CASSLPLGEQYF; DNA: TGCGCCAGCAGCTTACCTCTTGGGGAGCAGTACTTC
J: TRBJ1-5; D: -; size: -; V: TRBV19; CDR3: CASSAGGFNQPQHF; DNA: TGTGCCAGTAGTGCTGGGGGATTTAATCAGCCCCAGCATTTT
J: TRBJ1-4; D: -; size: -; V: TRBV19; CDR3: CASSIDEGLGLVF; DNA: TGTGCCAGTAGTATCGACGAGGGCCTCGGATTGGTTTTT
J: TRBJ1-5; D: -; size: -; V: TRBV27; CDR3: CASSWNRPYSNQPQHF; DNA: TGTGCCAGCAGTTGGAACAGACCTTATAGCAATCAGCCCCAGCATTTT
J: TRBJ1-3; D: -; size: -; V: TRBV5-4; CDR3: CASSLVGASGNTIYF; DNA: TGTGCCAGCAGCTTGGTGGGGGCTTCTGGAAACACCATATATTTT
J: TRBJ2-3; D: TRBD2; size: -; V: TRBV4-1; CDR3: CASSQDPLLAGPSTDTQYF; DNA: TGCGCCAGCAGCCAAGATCCTTTACTAGCGGGGCCTAGCACAGATACGCAGTATTTT
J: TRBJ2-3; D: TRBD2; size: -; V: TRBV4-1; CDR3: CASSQEILAGGTDTQYF; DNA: TGCGCCAGCAGCCAAGAAATACTAGCGGGAGGTACAGATACGCAGTATTTT
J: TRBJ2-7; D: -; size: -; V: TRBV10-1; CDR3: CASRPAYEQYF; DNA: TGCGCCAGCCGGCCCGCCTACGAGCAGTACTTC
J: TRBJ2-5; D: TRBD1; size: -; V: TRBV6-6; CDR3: CASSYTRTGIETQYF; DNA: TGTGCCAGCAGTTACACTCGGACAGGGATAGAGACCCAGTACTTC
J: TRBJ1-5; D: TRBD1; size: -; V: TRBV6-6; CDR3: CASTLRQGNNQPQHF; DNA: TGTGCCAGCACTTTAAGACAGGGCAACAATCAGCCCCAGCATTTT
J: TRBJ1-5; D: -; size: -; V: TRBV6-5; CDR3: CASSYRGADQPQHF; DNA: TGTGCCAGCAGTTATAGGGGGGCAGACCAGCCCCAGCATTTT
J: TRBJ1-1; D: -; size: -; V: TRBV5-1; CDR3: CASSLAWMNTEAFF; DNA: TGCGCCAGCAGCTTGGCCTGGATGAACACTGAAGCTTTCTTT
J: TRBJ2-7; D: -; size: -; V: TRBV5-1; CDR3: CASSLAGLSPYEQYF; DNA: TGCGCCAGCAGCTTGGCCGGACTATCCCCCTACGAGCAGTACTTC
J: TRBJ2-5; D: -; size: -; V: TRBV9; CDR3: CASSGGGRGGQETQYF; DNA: TGTGCCAGCAGCGGCGGAGGTAGGGGTGGGCAAGAGACCCAGTACTTC
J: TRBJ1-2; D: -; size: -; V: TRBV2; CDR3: CASAGQGYGYTF; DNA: TGTGCCAGCGCGGGTCAGGGCTATGGCTACACCTTC
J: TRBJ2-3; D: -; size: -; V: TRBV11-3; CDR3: CASSPTAAPDTQYF; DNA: TGTGCCAGCAGCCCAACAGCCGCCCCAGATACGCAGTATTTT
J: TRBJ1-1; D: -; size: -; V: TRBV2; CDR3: CASRRGGGLLRQTEAFF; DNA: TGTGCCAGCAGGAGGGGAGGTGGTCTGTTGAGGCAAACTGAAGCTTTCTTT
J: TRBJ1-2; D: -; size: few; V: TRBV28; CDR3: CASLREGNYGYTF; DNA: TGTGCCAGCCTCAGGGAGGGGAACTATGGCTACACCTTC
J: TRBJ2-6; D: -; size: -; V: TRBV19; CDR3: CASSKDAPSSGANVLTF; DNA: TGTGCCAGTAGTAAAGACGCACCCTCCTCTGGGGCCAACGTCCTGACTTTC
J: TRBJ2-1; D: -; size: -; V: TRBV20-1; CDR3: CSARAMEQFF; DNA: TGCAGTGCGAGGGCGATGGAGCAGTTCTTC
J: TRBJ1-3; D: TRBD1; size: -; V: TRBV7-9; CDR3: CASSFPPGGLSSGNTIYF; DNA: TGTGCCAGCAGCTTCCCCCCAGGGGGCCTCTCCTCTGGAAACACCATATATTTT
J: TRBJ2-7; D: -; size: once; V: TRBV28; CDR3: CASNPGFYEQYF; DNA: TGTGCCAGCAACCCGGGATTTTACGAGCAGTACTTC
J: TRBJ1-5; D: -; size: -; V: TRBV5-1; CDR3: CASSFKQGGEPQHF; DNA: TGCGCCAGCAGCTTCAAGCAGGGAGGCGAGCCCCAGCATTTT
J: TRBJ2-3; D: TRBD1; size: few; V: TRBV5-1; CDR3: CASSWGQGGSSDTQYF; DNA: TGCGCCAGCAGCTGGGGACAGGGAGGTAGCTCAGATACGCAGTATTTT
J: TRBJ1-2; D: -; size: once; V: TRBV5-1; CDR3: CASSSLQDNYGYTF; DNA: TGCGCCAGCAGCAGCCTACAGGATAACTATGGCTACACCTTC
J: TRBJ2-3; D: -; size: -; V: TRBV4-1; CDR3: CASSHNTAGRGTQYF; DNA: TGCGCCAGCAGCCATAACACCGCGGGGAGGGGGACGCAGTATTTT
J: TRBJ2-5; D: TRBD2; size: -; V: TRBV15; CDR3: CATREAGGHETQYF; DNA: TGTGCCACCAGGGAAGCGGGGGGGCATGAGACCCAGTACTTC
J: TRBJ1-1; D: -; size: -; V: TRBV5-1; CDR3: CASSPSLRENTEAFF; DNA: TGCGCCAGCAGCCCTTCTCTCCGGGAAAACACTGAAGCTTTCTTT
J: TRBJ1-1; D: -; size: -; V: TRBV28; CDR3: CASIAGSVNTEAFF; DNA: TGTGCCAGCATCGCTGGATCGGTGAACACTGAAGCTTTCTTT
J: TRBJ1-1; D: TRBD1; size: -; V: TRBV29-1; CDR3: CSVKSGGPNTEAFF; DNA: TGCAGCGTTAAGTCAGGGGGCCCGAACACTGAAGCTTTCTTT
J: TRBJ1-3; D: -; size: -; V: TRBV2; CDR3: CASSEGTPGNTIYF; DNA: TGTGCCAGCAGTGAAGGGACACCTGGAAACACCATATATTTT